This T cell receptor (beta chain) emerged from a study of blood T cell repertoires in COVID-19. For the study at large: T cells, B-cell-depleted T cells, or PBMCs supplied cDNA or gDNA.

Methods used by the authors: Scientists estimated how many nucleated cells there were by amplifying reference gene primers. Libraries were prepared by immunoSEQ multiplex PCR; TCRdb keeps only in-frame clonotypes and omits some of them. V and J calls and clone size are those listed in that table; D and trimming were worked out from the DNA. This table holds about 74,000 clones, roughly 86% found once. The CDR3 covers 17 residues. The germline gives CDR1 SGHKS, CDR2 YYEKEE (reference sequence). The V end lost 0 bases, the J end lost 2 bases, and 15 bases lay between the germline ends. The rearrangement joins TRBV5-5 to TRBJ2-1, with D tentatively TRBD2 (5 bases). This TCR was recovered from a man aged 65 to 79 with acute or convalescent COVID-19. Source material: peripheral blood. Written as DNA, the CDR3 is TGTGCCAGCAGCTTGGCGGTGGGAGACTTCCCCTACAATGAGCAGTTCTTC. Amino acids: CASSLAVGDFPYNEQFF.